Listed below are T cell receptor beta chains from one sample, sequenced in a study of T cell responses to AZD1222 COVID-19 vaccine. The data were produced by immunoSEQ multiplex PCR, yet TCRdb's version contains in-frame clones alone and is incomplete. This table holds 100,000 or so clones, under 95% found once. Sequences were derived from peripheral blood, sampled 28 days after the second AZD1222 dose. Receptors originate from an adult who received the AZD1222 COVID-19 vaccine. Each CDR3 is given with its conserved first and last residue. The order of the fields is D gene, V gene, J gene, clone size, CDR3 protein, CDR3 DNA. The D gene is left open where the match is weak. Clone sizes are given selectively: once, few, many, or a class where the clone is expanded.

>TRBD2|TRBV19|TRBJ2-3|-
CASRRTHSGSLTDTQYF
TGTGCCAGTAGAAGAACTCATAGCGGGAGCTTAACAGATACGCAGTATTTT
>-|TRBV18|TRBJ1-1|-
CASSQIAGLGNTEAFF
TGTGCCAGCTCTCAAATCGCAGGGTTGGGGAACACTGAAGCTTTCTTT
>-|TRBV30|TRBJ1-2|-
CAWSQGANYGYTF
TGTGCCTGGAGCCAGGGAGCTAACTATGGCTACACCTTC
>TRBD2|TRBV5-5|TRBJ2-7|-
CASSLDGLAGGSAYEQYF
TGTGCCAGCAGCTTGGATGGACTAGCGGGAGGGTCGGCCTACGAGCAGTACTTC
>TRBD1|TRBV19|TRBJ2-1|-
CASSIPGTGGYNEQFF
TGTGCCAGTAGTATACCCGGGACAGGGGGCTACAATGAGCAGTTCTTC
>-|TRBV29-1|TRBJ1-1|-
CSVRRGNTEAFF
TGCAGCGTCCGAAGGGGGAACACTGAAGCTTTCTTT
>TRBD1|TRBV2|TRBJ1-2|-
CASSVRQGGYGYTF
TGTGCCAGCAGTGTCAGACAGGGAGGCTATGGCTACACCTTC
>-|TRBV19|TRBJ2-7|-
CASSIDRNRVEQYF
TGTGCCAGTAGTATAGATAGAAACAGGGTCGAGCAGTACTTC
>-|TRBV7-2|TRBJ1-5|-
CASSLGATQPQHF
TGTGCCAGCAGCTTAGGGGCGACTCAGCCCCAGCATTTT
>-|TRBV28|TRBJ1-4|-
CASRWRAEKLFF
TGTGCCAGCCGATGGCGGGCCGAAAAACTGTTTTTT
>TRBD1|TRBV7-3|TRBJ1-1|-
CASSPPGGTEAFF
TGTGCCAGCAGCCCACCAGGGGGCACTGAAGCTTTCTTT
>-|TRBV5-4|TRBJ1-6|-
CASSGYNSPLHF
TGTGCCAGCAGTGGCTATAATTCACCCCTCCACTTT
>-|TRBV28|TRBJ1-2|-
CASLTSGLSYGYTF
TGTGCCAGCTTAACCTCAGGGTTGAGCTATGGCTACACCTTC
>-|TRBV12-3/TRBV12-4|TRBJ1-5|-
CASSFSRQPQHF
TGTGCCAGCAGTTTTTCTCGTCAGCCCCAGCATTTT
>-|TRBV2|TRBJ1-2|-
CASSEAGGGGYTF
TGTGCCAGCAGTGAAGCGGGCGGTGGTGGCTACACCTTC
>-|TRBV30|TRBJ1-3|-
CAWSSSGTVGNTIYF
TGTGCCTGGTCGTCATCCGGGACGGTAGGAAACACCATATATTTT
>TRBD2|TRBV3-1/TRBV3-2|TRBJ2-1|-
CASSHQGLANEQFF
TGTGCCAGCAGCCACCAGGGACTAGCAAATGAGCAGTTCTTC
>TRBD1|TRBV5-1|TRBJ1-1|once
CASSLKGTGIGTEAFF
TGCGCCAGCAGCTTGAAGGGGACAGGGATTGGCACTGAAGCTTTCTTT
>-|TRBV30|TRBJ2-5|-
CAWEGGPETQYF
TGTGCCTGGGAGGGTGGCCCGGAGACCCAGTACTTC
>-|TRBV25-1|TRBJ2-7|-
CASSEWDLTYEQYF
TGTGCCAGCAGTGAATGGGATCTTACCTACGAGCAGTACTTC
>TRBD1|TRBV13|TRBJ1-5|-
CASSLGRGHRNQPQHF
TGTGCCAGCAGCTTAGGGAGGGGGCATCGCAATCAGCCCCAGCATTTT
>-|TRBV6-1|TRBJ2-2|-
CASSEARRSIQFTGELFF
TGTGCCAGCAGTGAAGCGCGGAGGTCTATTCAATTCACCGGGGAGCTGTTTTTT
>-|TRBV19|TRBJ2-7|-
CASSEGQEQYF
TGTGCCAGTAGTGAGGGGCAAGAGCAGTACTTC
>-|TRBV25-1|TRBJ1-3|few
CASSELGRSSGNTIYF
TGTGCCAGCAGTGAATTAGGCAGATCCTCTGGAAACACCATATATTTT
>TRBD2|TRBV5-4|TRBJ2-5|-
CASSTQLAPKETQYF
TGTGCCAGCAGCACTCAACTAGCGCCGAAAGAGACCCAGTACTTC
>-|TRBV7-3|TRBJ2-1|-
CASSQGGSGYNEQFF
TGTGCCAGCAGCCAAGGGGGGTCAGGGTACAATGAGCAGTTCTTC
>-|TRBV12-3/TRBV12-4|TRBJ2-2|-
CASSLLVGELFF
TGTGCCAGCAGTTTGTTAGTCGGGGAGCTGTTTTTT
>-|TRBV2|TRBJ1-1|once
CASSEFGAYTEAFF
TGTGCCAGCAGTGAATTCGGAGCCTACACTGAAGCTTTCTTT
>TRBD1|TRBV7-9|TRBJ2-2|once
CASSATGTGLVRELFF
TGTGCCAGCAGCGCGACCGGGACAGGGTTAGTCCGGGAGCTGTTTTTT
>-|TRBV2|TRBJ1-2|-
CASRAGQIYGYTF
TGTGCCAGCAGGGCGGGACAAATCTATGGCTACACCTTC
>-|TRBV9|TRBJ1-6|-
CASSARQVGSPLHF
TGTGCCAGCAGCGCTCGACAGGTTGGTTCACCCCTCCACTTT
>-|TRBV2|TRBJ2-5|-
CASRSDGQETQYF
TGTGCCAGCAGGTCGGACGGCCAAGAGACCCAGTACTTC
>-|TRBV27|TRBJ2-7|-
CASSLRAGRSYEQYF
TGTGCCAGCAGTTTGCGGGCAGGGCGTAGCTACGAGCAGTACTTC
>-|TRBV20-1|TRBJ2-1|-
CSARKGDGQFF
TGCAGTGCTAGAAAGGGGGATGGGCAGTTCTTC
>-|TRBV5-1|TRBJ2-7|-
CASSFTGSSYEQYF
TGCGCCAGCAGCTTTACCGGCAGCTCCTACGAGCAGTACTTC
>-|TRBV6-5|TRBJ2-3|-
CASSYLARGTQYF
TGTGCCAGCAGTTACCTAGCGAGGGGTACGCAGTATTTT
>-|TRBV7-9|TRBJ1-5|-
CASSLEVSPQHF
TGTGCCAGCAGCTTAGAGGTTTCGCCCCAGCATTTT
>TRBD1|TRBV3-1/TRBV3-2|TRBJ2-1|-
CSTGSYNEQFF
TGTTCGACAGGGTCCTACAATGAGCAGTTCTTC
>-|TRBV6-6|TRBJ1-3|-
CASSYSSGRNTIYF
TGTGCCAGCAGTTACTCGTCCGGGAGAAACACCATATATTTT
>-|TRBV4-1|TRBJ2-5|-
CASSQDWRGGGETQYF
TGCGCCAGCAGCCAAGATTGGAGGGGGGGCGGAGAGACCCAGTACTTC
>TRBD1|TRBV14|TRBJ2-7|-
CASNSGTGHYEQYF
TGTGCCAGCAATTCCGGGACAGGGCATTACGAGCAGTACTTC
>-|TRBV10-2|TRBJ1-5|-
CASSFPGNQPQHF
TGCGCCAGCAGTTTTCCAGGGAACCAGCCCCAGCATTTT